These 25 T cell receptor beta chains were all obtained from the same sample, sequenced in a study of shared clonotypes between healthy human individuals. Naive CD8 cells lacked CD45RO and underwent positive selection for CCR7, leaving out terminally differentiated effector memory CD45RA+ cells. Only in-frame clones appear in the TCRdb table, and some are missing; sequencing was by immunoSEQ multiplex PCR. The sample has 2 million to 2.5 million clones; about 95% are singletons. The specimen was naive CD8+ T cells sorted from blood. These receptor sequences come from a man between 18 and 35 years old in good health.

The chain joins TRBV2 to TRBJ2-7, with 7 nucleotides matching TRBD2. CDR3 length: 15 amino acids. Germline V lookup: CDR1 SNHLY, CDR2 FYNNEI. With 6 bases clipped from V and 2 bases from J, the junction kept 10 bases outside the gene matches. The CDR3, as DNA: TGTGCCAGCAGCCGGGAGGCAGGCAATCCCTACGAGCAGTACTTC. It is translated as CASSREAGNPYEQYF.

V gene TRBV27 combines with J gene TRBJ1-5, with a weak D call TRBD1 (6 bases). Germline V gene data show CDR1 as MNHEY and CDR2 as SMNVEV (reference sequence). This CDR3 region has 15 residues. V lost 7 bases and J 10 bases, leaving 23 bases between the germline ends. In DNA, the CDR3 is TGTGCCAGCACCCACGTCGGGGGGCAGGGAGGACCCCAGCATTTT. This translates into CASTHVGGQGGPQHF.

In the case of this clone: The same CDR3 arises from other DNA sequences in this sample as well. The chain combines TRBV11-2 with TRBJ2-5, with no clear D. V lost 3 bases and J 5 bases, leaving 7 bases between the germline ends. Germline CDR1 is SGHAT and CDR2 is FQNNGV. The length of the CDR3 is 12 residues. The CDR3 coding sequence is TGTGCCAGCAGCTTGTCCGCGGAGACCCAGTACTTC. It translates to CASSLSAETQYF.

This clone was recorded once. V usage is TRBV25-1 and J usage is TRBJ1-3; D unclear. This CDR3 is built from 16 residues. Per germline, CDR1 MGHDK and CDR2 SYGVNS. The V end was cut by 3 bases, the J end by 0 bases, with 12 bases between. CDR3 amino acids: CASSDDTLSSGNTIYF. CDR3 in DNA: TGTGCCAGCAGTGATGACACGTTGAGCTCTGGAAACACCATATATTTT.

Notes on this clone: This sample includes further DNA sequences coding for the same CDR3. The chain joins TRBV7-9 to TRBJ2-7; 8 bases match TRBD2. The V gene's germline CDR1 is SEHNR and CDR2 FQNEAQ (reference sequence). The V segment lost 4 bases and the J segment 3 bases; nucleotides outside the gene matches: 2. CDR3 length equals 13 residues. CDR3 in DNA: TGTGCCAGCAGCTCGGGGGGGCTCTACGAGCAGTACTTC. The encoded protein is CASSSGGLYEQYF. The full variable domain, in which reference TRBV7-9 and TRBJ2-7 provide the parts outside the CDR3, is DTGVSQNPRHKITKRGQNVTFRCDPISEHNRLYWYRQTLGQGPEFLTYFQNEAQLEKSRLLSDRFSAERPKGSFSTLEIQRTEQGDSAMYLCASSSGGLYEQYFGPGTRLTVT.

V usage is TRBV6-6 and J usage is TRBJ2-7; a weak D match, TRBD2 (5 bases). Germline values: CDR1 MNHNY, CDR2 SVGAGI (reference sequence). Between the trimmed V and J ends, which lost 4 bases and 2 bases, there was a span of 15 bases. CDR3 length: 15 residues. The CDR3 bases are TGTGCCAGCAGTTGGACGGAGGAGCCGACCTACGAGCAGTACTTC. It translates to CASSWTEEPTYEQYF.

The chain combines TRBV7-6 with TRBJ1-1; possible D gene TRBD1, 5 bases. Per germline, CDR1 SGHVS and CDR2 FNYEAQ. V gave up 4 bases and J gave up 6 bases, with 9 bases separating them. The CDR3 extends over 12 amino acids. CDR3 DNA sequence: TGTGCCAGCAGCTCCTCAGGGTCTGAAGCTTTCTTT. Translated, it gives CASSSSGSEAFF.

The table lists this clone with a few counts. Other nucleotide sequences from this sample produce the same CDR3. V and J are TRBV30 and TRBJ1-1, with D hard to call. Germline loops: CDR1 GTSNPN, CDR2 SVGIG (reference sequence). Between the trimmed V and J ends, which lost 0 bases and 0 bases, there was a span of 5 bases. This CDR3 contains 13 residues. This CDR3 is CAWSVTVNTEAFF. DNA for the CDR3: TGTGCCTGGAGTGTAACGGTGAACACTGAAGCTTTCTTT.

This chain uses TRBV7-6 with TRBJ2-7; 8 bases align to TRBD2. The CDR3 loop spans 13 amino acids. Germline lookup yields CDR1 SGHVS and CDR2 FNYEAQ. Trimming cost V 5 bases and J 3 bases; bases outside gene matches: 3. The DNA of the CDR3 is TGTGCCAGCAGCCCGAGCGGGGGCTACGAGCAGTACTTC. Encoded protein: CASSPSGGYEQYF.

Note on this clone: At the DNA level, this CDR3 is encoded by other sequences in the same sample as well. The chain uses TRBV10-1 and TRBJ1-2, with D tentatively TRBD1 (5 bases). CDR1 WNHNN and CDR2 SYGVQD come from the germline V gene (reference sequence). CDR3 length: 13 residues. V lost 2 bases and J lost 5, with 9 bases in between. DNA for the CDR3: TGCGCCAGCAGTGAGACAGGAGGATATGGCTACACCTTC. Its translation is CASSETGGYGYTF.

J is TRBJ2-3 and V is TRBV4-3; no clear D. Germline values: CDR1 LGHNA, CDR2 YSLEER. V gave up 0 bases and J gave up 4 bases, with 11 bases separating them. The CDR3 is 15 residues long. The DNA for the CDR3 is TGCGCCAGCAGCCAAGATCGGGTCAACCCAGATACGCAGTATTTT. Translated, it gives CASSQDRVNPDTQYF.

The V call is TRBV7-9, the J call TRBJ2-3; D remains ambiguous. V lost 7 bases to trimming and J lost 0 bases, with 20 bases between them. The CDR3 is made up of 17 amino acids. Germline V gene sequence: CDR1 SEHNR, CDR2 FQNEAQ (reference sequence). This chain's CDR3 is CASTDPRLPGSTDTQYF. In DNA form, the CDR3 reads TGTGCCAGCACCGATCCTCGGCTGCCTGGGAGCACAGATACGCAGTATTTT.

The chain combines TRBV12-5 with TRBJ2-7; 10 bases are shared with TRBD1. CDR3 size: 15 residues. Germline V gives CDR1 LGHNT, CDR2 FRNRAP. The V and J ends lost 8 bases and 5 bases, in that order; junction bases with no gene match: 12. Here the CDR3 DNA reads TGTGCTAGTCAACTGACAGGGGGCGTTCCCCACGAGCAGTACTTC. This gives the protein CASQLTGGVPHEQYF.

V and J are TRBV11-2 and TRBJ2-1, with D possibly being TRBD2 (5 bases). Per the germline V gene, CDR1 is SGHAT and CDR2 is FQNNGV. The CDR3 is made up of 15 amino acids. V lost 6 bases, J lost 5 bases, and 17 bases lay in between. CDR3 sequence reads: CASRPRKGENNEQFF. CDR3 in DNA: TGTGCCAGCAGGCCCCGGAAGGGAGAGAACAATGAGCAGTTCTTC.

The J gene is TRBJ2-3, the V gene TRBV5-1, with 7 bases matching TRBD1. The germline V gene has CDR1 SGHRS and CDR2 YFSETQ. CDR3 length: 14 residues. V lost 4 bases and J lost 6; bases outside the gene matches: 8. The CDR3 is CASSLDRVPDTQYF. CDR3 nucleotide sequence: TGCGCCAGCAGCCTCGACAGGGTACCGGATACGCAGTATTTT.

About this clone itself: Other nucleotide sequences from this sample produce the same CDR3. The chain employs TRBV30 and TRBJ1-1, with TRBD1 matching 9 bases. The germline CDR1 and CDR2 sequences are GTSNPN and SVGIG (reference sequence). The junction had 1 base not matched to a gene; V was cut back by 0 bases and J by 5 bases. This CDR3 is 13 amino acids long. The CDR3 nucleotides are TGTGCCTGGAGTGTACAGGGGGCAACTGAAGCTTTCTTT. This translates into CAWSVQGATEAFF. Complete variable domain (other parts from reference TRBV30 and TRBJ1-1): SQTIHQWPATLVQPVGSPLSLECTVEGTSNPNLYWYRQAAGRGLQLLFYSVGIGQISSEVPQNLSASRPQDRQFILSSKKLLLSDSGFYLCAWSVQGATEAFFGQGTRLTVV.

The chain carries TRBV15 and TRBJ2-7, with 11 bases matching TRBD1. This CDR3 contains 15 residues. Germline V gene data show CDR1 as LNHNV and CDR2 as YYDKDF (reference sequence). After removal of 0 bases from V and 5 bases from J, the junction contained 3 bases not matched to a gene. CDR3 nucleotides: TGTGCCACCAGCAGAGATGGACAGGGGGCGAACGAGCAGTACTTC. As protein: CATSRDGQGANEQYF.

The V call is TRBV19, the J call TRBJ2-1, with 10 bases that match TRBD2. The CDR3 runs to 17 residues. V lost 4 bases and J lost 0; bases outside the gene matches: 6. The germline gives CDR1 LNHDA, CDR2 SQIVND (reference sequence). The CDR3 protein is CASSRGTSASSYNEQFF. DNA of the CDR3: TGTGCCAGTAGTAGAGGGACTAGCGCGAGCTCCTACAATGAGCAGTTCTTC.

The rearrangement uses TRBV4-1 and TRBJ1-5, with a weak D call TRBD1 (6 bases). With 5 bases removed from V and 0 bases from J, the gap between germline ends came to 17 bases. CDR1 and CDR2 from the germline V gene are MGHRA and YSYEKL. The length of the CDR3 is 17 residues. The CDR3 spells CASSAWYRDLSNQPQHF. CDR3 nucleotides: TGCGCCAGCAGCGCCTGGTACAGGGACCTTAGCAATCAGCCCCAGCATTTT.

This chain uses TRBV4-3 with TRBJ2-5; D remains ambiguous. Germline CDR1 is LGHNA and CDR2 is YSLEER. Deletions cut 0 bases from V and 4 bases from J, with 12 bases between. The CDR3 runs to 15 residues. Here the CDR3 reads CASSQDSGNTETQYF. CDR3 sequence (DNA): TGCGCCAGCAGCCAAGATTCTGGGAATACAGAGACCCAGTACTTC.

Only one count was recorded for this clone. V is TRBV23-1 and J is TRBJ2-7; D is undetermined. TRBV23-1 is given ORF status, its function remaining uncertain. The V end lost 1 base, the J end lost 6 bases, and 22 bases lay between the germline ends. The CDR3 sequence is 17 residues long. The DNA for the CDR3 is TGCGCCAGCAGTCAATTAAGAAAGAGAAATCACGCCTCCGAGCAGTACTTC. This encodes CASSQLRKRNHASEQYF.

For this clone: The same CDR3 arises from other DNA sequences in this sample as well. The chain couples TRBV11-2 to TRBJ2-7, with D unclear. Germline CDR1 SGHAT, CDR2 FQNNGV. Trimming left V 1 base short and J 0 bases short, with 4 bases between. The CDR3 is 13 amino acids. The CDR3 loop is CASSLAASYEQYF. The CDR3 nucleotides read TGTGCCAGCAGCTTAGCAGCCTCCTACGAGCAGTACTTC.

The chain uses TRBV13 and TRBJ1-1; D might be TRBD1 (6 bases). Trimming pared 2 bases from V and 4 bases from J, leaving 11 bases between. From germline, CDR1 is PRHDT and CDR2 FYEKMQ (reference sequence). The CDR3 is made up of 14 amino acids. CDR3 sequence: CASSLWGAITEAFF. In DNA form, the CDR3 reads TGTGCCAGCAGCTTATGGGGGGCGATCACTGAAGCTTTCTTT.

This clone was picked up one time. This chain connects TRBV29-1 to TRBJ2-2; maybe TRBD1 (6 bases). This CDR3 region has 12 residues. Trimming pared 7 bases from V and 7 bases from J, leaving 13 bases between. Germline loops: CDR1 SQVTM, CDR2 ANQGSEA. The CDR3, as DNA: TGCAGCGCAGGGGATCGAAACGGGGAGCTGTTTTTT. Its translation is CSAGDRNGELFF.

The V call is TRBV27, the J call TRBJ2-7, with D perhaps matching TRBD1 (6 bases). The ends were cut back, 2 bases at V and 4 bases at J, with 12 bases in the middle. CDR1 is MNHEY, CDR2 SMNVEV, per germline (reference sequence). The CDR3 has 14 residues. In DNA, the CDR3 is TGTGCCAGCAGTTTACTGGGACAAGATTACGAGCAGTACTTC. Protein: CASSLLGQDYEQYF.